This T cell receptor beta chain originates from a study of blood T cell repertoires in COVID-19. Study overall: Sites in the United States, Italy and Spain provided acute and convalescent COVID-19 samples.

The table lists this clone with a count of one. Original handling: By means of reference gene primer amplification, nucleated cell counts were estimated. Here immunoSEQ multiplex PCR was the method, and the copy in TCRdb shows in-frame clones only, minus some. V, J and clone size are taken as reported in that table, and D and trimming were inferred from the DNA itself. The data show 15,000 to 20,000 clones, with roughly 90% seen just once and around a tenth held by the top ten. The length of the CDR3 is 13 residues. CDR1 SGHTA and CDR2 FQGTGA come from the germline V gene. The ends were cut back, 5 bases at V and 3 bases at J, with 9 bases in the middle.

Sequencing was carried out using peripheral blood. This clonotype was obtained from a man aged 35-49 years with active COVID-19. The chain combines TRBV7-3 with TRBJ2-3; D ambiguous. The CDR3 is CASSPGATDTQYF. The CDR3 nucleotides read TGTGCCAGCAGCCCAGGCGCTACAGATACGCAGTATTTT.